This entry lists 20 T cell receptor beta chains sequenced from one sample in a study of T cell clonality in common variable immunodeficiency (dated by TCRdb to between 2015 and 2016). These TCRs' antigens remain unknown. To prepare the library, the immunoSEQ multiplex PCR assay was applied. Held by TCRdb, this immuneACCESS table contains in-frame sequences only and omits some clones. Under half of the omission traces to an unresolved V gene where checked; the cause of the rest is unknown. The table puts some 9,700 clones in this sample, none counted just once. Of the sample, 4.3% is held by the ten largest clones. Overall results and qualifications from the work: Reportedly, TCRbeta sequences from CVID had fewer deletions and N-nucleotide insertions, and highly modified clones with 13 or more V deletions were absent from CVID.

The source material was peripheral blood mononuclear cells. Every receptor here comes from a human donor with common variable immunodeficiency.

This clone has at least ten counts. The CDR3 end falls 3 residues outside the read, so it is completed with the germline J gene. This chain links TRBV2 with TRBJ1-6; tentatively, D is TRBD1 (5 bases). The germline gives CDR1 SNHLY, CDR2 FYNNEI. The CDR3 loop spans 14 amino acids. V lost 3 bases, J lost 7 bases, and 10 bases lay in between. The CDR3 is CASSESWGNSPLHF. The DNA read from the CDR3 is TGTGCCAGCAGTGAGTCATGGGGCAATTCACCC.

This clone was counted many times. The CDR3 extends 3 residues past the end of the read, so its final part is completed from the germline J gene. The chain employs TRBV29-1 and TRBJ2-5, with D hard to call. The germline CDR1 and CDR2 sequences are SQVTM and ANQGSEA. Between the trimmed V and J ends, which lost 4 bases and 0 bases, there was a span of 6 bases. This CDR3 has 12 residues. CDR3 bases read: TGCAGCGTTGTCGGGTACCAAGAGACC. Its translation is CSVVGYQET. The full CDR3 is CSVVGYQETQYF.

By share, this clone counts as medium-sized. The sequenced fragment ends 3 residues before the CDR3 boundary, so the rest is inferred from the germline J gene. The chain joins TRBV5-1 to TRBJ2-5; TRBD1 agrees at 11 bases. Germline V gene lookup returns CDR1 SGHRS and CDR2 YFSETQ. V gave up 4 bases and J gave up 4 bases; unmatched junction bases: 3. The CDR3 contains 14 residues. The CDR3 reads CASSGGTGGETQYF. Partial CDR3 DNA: TGCGCCAGCAGCGGGGGGACAGGGGGAGAGACC.

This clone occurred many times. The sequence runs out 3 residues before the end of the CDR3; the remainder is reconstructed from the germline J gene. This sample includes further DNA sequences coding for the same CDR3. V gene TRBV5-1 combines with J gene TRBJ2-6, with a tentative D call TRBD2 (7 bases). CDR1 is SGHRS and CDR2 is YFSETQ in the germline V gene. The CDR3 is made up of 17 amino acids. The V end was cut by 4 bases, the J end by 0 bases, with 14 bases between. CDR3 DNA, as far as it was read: TGCGCCAGCAGCGGGGAGGGGGGGCCCTCTGGGGCCAACGTC. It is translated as CASSGEGGPSGANV. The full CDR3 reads CASSGEGGPSGANVLTF.

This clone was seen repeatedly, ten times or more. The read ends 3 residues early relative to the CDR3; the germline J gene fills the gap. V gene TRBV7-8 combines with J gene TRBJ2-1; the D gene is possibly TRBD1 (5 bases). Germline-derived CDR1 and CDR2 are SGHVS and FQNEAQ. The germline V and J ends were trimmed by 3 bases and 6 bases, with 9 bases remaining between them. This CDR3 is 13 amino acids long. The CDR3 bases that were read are TGTGCCAGCAGCTTCGAAAGGGGCAATGAG. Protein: CASSFERGNE. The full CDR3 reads CASSFERGNEQFF.

The part of the CDR3 DNA that was read is TGTTCCATCAGCCTAGGACAGGCCTACGAG. Translation gives CSISLGQAYE. The full CDR3 sequence reads CSISLGQAYEQYF. The chain combines TRBV7-6 with TRBJ2-7; TRBD1 agrees at 7 bases. The read ends 3 residues before the CDR3 terminus; that terminus is restored from the germline J gene. Germline CDR1 and CDR2: SGHVS and FNYEAQ. The CDR3 is made up of 13 amino acids.

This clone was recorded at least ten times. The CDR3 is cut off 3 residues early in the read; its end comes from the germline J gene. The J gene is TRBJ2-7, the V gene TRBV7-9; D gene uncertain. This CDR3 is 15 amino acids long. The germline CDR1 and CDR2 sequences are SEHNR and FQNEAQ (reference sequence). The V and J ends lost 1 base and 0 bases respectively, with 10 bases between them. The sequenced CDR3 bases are TGTGCCAGCAGCTTAGACGGCGGAAGCTCCTACGAG. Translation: CASSLDGGSSYE. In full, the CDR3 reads CASSLDGGSSYEQYF.

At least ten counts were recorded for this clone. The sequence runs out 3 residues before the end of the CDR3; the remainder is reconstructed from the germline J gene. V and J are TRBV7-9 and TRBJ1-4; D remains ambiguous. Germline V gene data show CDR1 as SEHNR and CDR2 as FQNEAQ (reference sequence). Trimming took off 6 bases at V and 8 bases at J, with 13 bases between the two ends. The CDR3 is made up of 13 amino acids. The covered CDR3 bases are TGTGCCAGCAGTTTCTCCGGTTGGGAAAAA. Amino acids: CASSFSGWEK. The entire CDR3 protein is CASSFSGWEKLFF.

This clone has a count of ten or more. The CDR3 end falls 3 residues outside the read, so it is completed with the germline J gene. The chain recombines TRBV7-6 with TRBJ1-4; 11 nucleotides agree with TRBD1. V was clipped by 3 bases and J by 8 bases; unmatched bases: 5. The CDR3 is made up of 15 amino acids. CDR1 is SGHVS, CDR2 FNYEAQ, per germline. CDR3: CASSFPGTGGEKLFF. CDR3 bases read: TGTGCCAGCAGCTTTCCCGGGACAGGGGGAGAAAAA.

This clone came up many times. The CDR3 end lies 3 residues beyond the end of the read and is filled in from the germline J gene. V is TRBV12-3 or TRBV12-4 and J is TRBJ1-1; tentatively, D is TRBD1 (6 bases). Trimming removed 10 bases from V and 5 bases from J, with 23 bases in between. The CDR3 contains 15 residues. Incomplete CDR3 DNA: TGTGCCACTGCACCCGACAGGTCAGGAGTAACTGAA. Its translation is CATAPDRSGVTE. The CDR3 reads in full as CATAPDRSGVTEAFF.

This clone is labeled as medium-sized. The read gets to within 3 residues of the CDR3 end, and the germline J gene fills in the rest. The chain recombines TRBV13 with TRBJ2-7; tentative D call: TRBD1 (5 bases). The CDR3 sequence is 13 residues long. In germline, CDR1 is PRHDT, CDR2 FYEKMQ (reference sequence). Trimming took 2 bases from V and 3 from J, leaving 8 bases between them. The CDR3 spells CASSLPGHYEQYF. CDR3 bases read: TGTGCCAGCAGCTTACCCGGACACTACGAG.

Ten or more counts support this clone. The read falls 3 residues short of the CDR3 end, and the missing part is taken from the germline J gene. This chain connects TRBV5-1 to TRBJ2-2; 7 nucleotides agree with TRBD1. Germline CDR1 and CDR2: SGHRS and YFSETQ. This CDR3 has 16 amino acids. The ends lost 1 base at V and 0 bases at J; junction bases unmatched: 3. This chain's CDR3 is CASSLPGTANTGELFF. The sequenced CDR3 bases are TGCGCCAGCAGCTTGCCCGGGACAGCGAACACCGGGGAG.

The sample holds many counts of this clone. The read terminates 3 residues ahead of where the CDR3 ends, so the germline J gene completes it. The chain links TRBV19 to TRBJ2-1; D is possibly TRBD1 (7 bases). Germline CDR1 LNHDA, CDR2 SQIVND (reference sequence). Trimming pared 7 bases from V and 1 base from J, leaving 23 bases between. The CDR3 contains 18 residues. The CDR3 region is CASMFGRDSSGSYNEQFF. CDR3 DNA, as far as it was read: TGTGCCAGTATGTTCGGGCGGGACAGCTCAGGGTCCTACAATGAG. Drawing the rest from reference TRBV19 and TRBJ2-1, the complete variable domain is DGGITQSPKYLFRKEGQNVTLSCEQNLNHDAMYWYRQDPGQGLRLIYYSQIVNDFQKGDIAEGYSVSREKKESFPLTVTSAQKNPTAFYLCASMFGRDSSGSYNEQFFGPGTRLTVL.

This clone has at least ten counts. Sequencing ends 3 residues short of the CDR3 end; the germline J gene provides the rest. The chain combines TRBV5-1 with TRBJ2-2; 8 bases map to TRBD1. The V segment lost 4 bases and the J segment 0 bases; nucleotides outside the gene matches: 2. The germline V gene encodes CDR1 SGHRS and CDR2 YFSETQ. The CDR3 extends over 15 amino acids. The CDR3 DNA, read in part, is TGCGCCAGCAGCCCAGGGGGCCCGAACACCGGGGAG. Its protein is CASSPGGPNTGE. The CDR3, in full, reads CASSPGGPNTGELFF.

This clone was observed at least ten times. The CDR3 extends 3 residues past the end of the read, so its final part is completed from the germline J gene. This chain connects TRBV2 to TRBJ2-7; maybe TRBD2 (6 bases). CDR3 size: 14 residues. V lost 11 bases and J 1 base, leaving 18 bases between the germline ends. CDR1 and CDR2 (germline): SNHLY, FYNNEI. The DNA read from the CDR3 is TGTGCCGGCAAGTCCGCGGGGACTTCCTACGAG. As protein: CAGKSAGTSYE. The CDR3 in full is CAGKSAGTSYEQYF.

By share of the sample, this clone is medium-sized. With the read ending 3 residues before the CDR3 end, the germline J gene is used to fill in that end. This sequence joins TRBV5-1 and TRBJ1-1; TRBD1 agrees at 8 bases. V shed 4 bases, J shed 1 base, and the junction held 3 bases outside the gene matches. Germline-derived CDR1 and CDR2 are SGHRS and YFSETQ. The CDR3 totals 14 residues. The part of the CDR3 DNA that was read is TGCGCCAGCAGCAAGGGACAGGAGAACACTGAA. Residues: CASSKGQENTE. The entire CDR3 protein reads CASSKGQENTEAFF. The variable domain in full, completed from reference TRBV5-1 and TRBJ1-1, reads KAGVTQTPRYLIKTRGQQVTLSCSPISGHRSVSWYQQTPGQGLQFLFEYFSETQRNKGNFPGRFSGRQFSNSRSEMNVSTLELGDSALYLCASSKGQENTEAFFGQGTRLTVV.

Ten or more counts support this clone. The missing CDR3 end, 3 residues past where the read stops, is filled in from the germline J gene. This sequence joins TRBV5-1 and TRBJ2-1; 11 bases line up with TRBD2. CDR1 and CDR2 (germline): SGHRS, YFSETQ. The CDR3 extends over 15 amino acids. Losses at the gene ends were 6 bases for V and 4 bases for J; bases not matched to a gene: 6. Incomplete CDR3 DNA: TGCGCCAGCACCAACCGACTAGCGGGGTACAATGAG. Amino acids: CASTNRLAGYNE. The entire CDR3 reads CASTNRLAGYNEQFF.

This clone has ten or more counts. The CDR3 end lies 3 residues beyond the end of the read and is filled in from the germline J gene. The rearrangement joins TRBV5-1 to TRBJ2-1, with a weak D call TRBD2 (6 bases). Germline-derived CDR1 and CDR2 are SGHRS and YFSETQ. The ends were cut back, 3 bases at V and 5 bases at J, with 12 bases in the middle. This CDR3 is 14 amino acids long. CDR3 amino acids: CASSSGTHDNEQFF. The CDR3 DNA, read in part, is TGCGCCAGCAGCTCCGGGACTCACGACAATGAG.

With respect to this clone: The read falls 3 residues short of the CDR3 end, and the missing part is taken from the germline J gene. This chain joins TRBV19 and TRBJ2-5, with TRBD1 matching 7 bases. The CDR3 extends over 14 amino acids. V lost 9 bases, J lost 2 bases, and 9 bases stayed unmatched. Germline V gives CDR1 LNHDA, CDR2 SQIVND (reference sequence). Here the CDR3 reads CASNPGQLQETQYF. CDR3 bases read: TGTGCCAGCAATCCGGGACAGCTTCAAGAGACC. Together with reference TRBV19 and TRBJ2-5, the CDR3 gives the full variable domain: DGGITQSPKYLFRKEGQNVTLSCEQNLNHDAMYWYRQDPGQGLRLIYYSQIVNDFQKGDIAEGYSVSREKKESFPLTVTSAQKNPTAFYLCASNPGQLQETQYFGPGTRLLVL.

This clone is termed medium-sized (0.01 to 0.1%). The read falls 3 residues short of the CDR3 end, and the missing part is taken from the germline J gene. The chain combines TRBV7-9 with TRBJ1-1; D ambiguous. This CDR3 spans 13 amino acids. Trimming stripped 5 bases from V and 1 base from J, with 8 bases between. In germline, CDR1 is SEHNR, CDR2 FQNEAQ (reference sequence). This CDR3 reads CASSSSGNTEAFF. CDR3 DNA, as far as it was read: TGTGCCAGCAGCAGCTCGGGGAACACTGAA.